This T cell receptor beta chain was obtained from a study of memory CD4+ T cells and cytomegalovirus serostatus. The sort gate was single viable CD3+CD4+CD8-CD45RO+ cells for memory CD4+ T cells. The germline V gene has CDR1 SGHNT and CDR2 YYREEE (reference sequence). Trimming left V 9 bases short and J 2 bases short, with 14 bases between. The CDR3 covers 13 residues. Clones were read by immunoSEQ multiplex PCR, and TCRdb kept only the in-frame ones, dropping some. The sample records fewer than 40,000 clones, over 65% being singletons. The sequenced sample was memory CD4+ T cells from blood. The TCR comes from an adult in good health and CMV-seronegative. The chain joins TRBV5-4 to TRBJ1-2; D perhaps matches TRBD1 (5 bases). The CDR3 here is CAISPDRNYGYTF. The CDR3 DNA sequence: TGTGCCATCTCACCCGACAGAAACTATGGCTACACCTTC.